This entry concerns a single T cell receptor beta chain. Across under 25 US areas, participants ranged in age from about 18 to 100 years. V lost 1 base, J lost 4 bases, and 9 bases lay in between. Looked up from germline, CDR1 is SGHTA and CDR2 is FQGNSA. The CDR3 consists of 14 residues. In the authors' methods: Reference gene primer amplification gave estimated nucleated cell counts. The repertoire was sequenced with immunoSEQ multiplex PCR; TCRdb's copy has only in-frame clones and lacks some. That table gives V, J and clone size, and the DNA gave D and trimming. Of a few hundred thousand clones listed, about 85% are singletons. This sample was included in a study of blood T cell repertoires in COVID-19. The wider study: Samples representing acute and convalescent COVID-19 were sourced from the United States, Italy and Spain. In each case, the material was cDNA or gDNA derived from T cells, B-cell-depleted T cells, or PBMCs.

The sequencing sample was made of PBMCs or T cells enriched from blood (not recorded which). The TCR comes from a woman in her thirties who had recovered from COVID-19. This rearrangement joins TRBV7-2 to TRBJ2-3; D is undetermined. The CDR3 here is CASSLGPVADTQYF. CDR3 bases: TGTGCCAGCAGCTTAGGTCCAGTGGCAGATACGCAGTATTTT.